Below, 25 T cell receptor beta chains from the same sample are listed, as sequenced in a study of T cell responses to AZD1222 COVID-19 vaccine (dated by TCRdb to about 2021). Libraries came from the immunoSEQ multiplex PCR assay. The source is immuneACCESS, and TCRdb retained only in-frame sequences with V and J called. Part of the clones is not carried over; for the studies checked, unresolved V genes explain less than half of this, and the remainder is unexplained. Here the sample has some 120,000 clones; roughly nine tenths occur a single time. The ten largest clones add up to approximately 2.5% of the sample. The sample's time point label is to be understood as: baseline before first vaccination. Sequencing was performed on peripheral blood, taken on day 0 of AZD1222 vaccination. The receptors originated from an adult in good health.

A few counts support this clone. This rearrangement joins TRBV2 to TRBJ2-1; D unclear. V lost 5 bases, J lost 0 bases, and 5 bases lay in between. From germline, CDR1 is SNHLY and CDR2 FYNNEI. The CDR3 is 13 residues long. CDR3 region: CASSSLSYNEQFF. The CDR3 bases are TGTGCCAGCAGTTCCCTCTCCTACAATGAGCAGTTCTTC.

This rearrangement joins TRBV6-6 to TRBJ1-2; no clear D gene. Trimming cost V 5 bases and J 4 bases, with 5 bases left between them. Germline V gene sequence: CDR1 MNHNY, CDR2 SVGAGI (reference sequence). CDR3 length equals 11 residues. The CDR3 DNA is TGTGCCAGCAGTCCTGCCTATGGCTACACCTTC. It specifies CASSPAYGYTF.

V is TRBV6-5 and J is TRBJ2-7, with a weak D call TRBD2 (6 bases). Looked up from germline, CDR1 is MNHEY and CDR2 is SVGAGI. The CDR3 is 15 amino acids. V was clipped by 10 bases and J by 4 bases, with 23 bases between them. The CDR3 loop reads CATDLSGSLVYEQYF. In DNA, the CDR3 is TGTGCCACAGATTTATCCGGGAGTCTTGTGTACGAGCAGTACTTC.

The chain combines TRBV2 with TRBJ1-2; the match to TRBD1 covers 7 bases. The CDR3 covers 17 residues. V was pared by 10 bases and J by 4 bases, with 21 bases of the junction left unmatched. Germline lookup yields CDR1 SNHLY and CDR2 FYNNEI. The CDR3 DNA follows: TGTGCCACCACTCGCGCGGGCTGGGCAGGGGGAGGCTATGGCTACACCTTC. Translating gives CATTRAGWAGGGYGYTF.

V gene TRBV6-1 combines with J gene TRBJ2-3, with 10 bases identical to TRBD1. The CDR3 runs 14 residues. CDR1 is MNHNS, CDR2 SASEGT, per germline. J lost 4 bases, V lost 3 bases, and 1 base had no gene match. CDR3 sequence (DNA): TGTGCCAGCAGTGAGGGACAGGGGCCAGATACGCAGTATTTT. Residues: CASSEGQGPDTQYF.

The V and J genes are TRBV4-1 and TRBJ2-3; maybe TRBD2 (6 bases). Germline CDR1 MGHRA, CDR2 YSYEKL. The CDR3 is made up of 16 amino acids. V lost 0 bases and J 1 base, leaving 11 bases between the germline ends. CDR3 bases: TGCGCCAGCAGCCAAGAAGGAGGGCAGCGCACAGATACGCAGTATTTT. It encodes CASSQEGGQRTDTQYF.

The chain couples TRBV2 to TRBJ1-1; D may be TRBD1 (6 bases). This CDR3 is built from 14 residues. Germline CDR1 and CDR2: SNHLY and FYNNEI. The V and J ends lost 4 bases and 0 bases respectively, with 9 bases between them. Here the CDR3 reads CASSGNRVNTEAFF. The CDR3 nucleotides are TGTGCCAGCAGTGGGAACAGGGTGAACACTGAAGCTTTCTTT.

The gene calls are TRBV5-5 and TRBJ1-1, with D possibly TRBD1 on 5 matching bases. The length of the CDR3 is 15 residues. CDR1 and CDR2 (germline): SGHKS, YYEKEE (reference sequence). Trimming left V 3 bases short and J 0 bases short, with 12 bases between. As DNA, the CDR3 is TGTGCCAGCAGCTCGGCTCGGGGCATGAACACTGAAGCTTTCTTT. As protein: CASSSARGMNTEAFF.

This chain joins TRBV4-1 and TRBJ2-7; D uncertain. Germline values: CDR1 MGHRA, CDR2 YSYEKL. The CDR3 extends over 14 amino acids. V was clipped by 1 base and J by 3 bases, with 10 bases between them. DNA of the CDR3: TGCGCCAGCAGCCAAGGGGCCTCCTTCTACGAGCAGTACTTC. It yields the protein CASSQGASFYEQYF.

This sequence joins TRBV5-6 and TRBJ1-2, with TRBD1 matching 10 bases. The trim removed 4 bases at V and 5 bases at J, leaving 8 bases unmatched. Germline CDR1 and CDR2: SGHDT and YYEEEE. CDR3 length equals 15 residues. The CDR3 here is CASSPGQGEWYGYTF. Here the CDR3 DNA reads TGTGCCAGCAGCCCCGGACAGGGGGAGTGGTATGGCTACACCTTC.

The chain carries TRBV27 and TRBJ1-5; D might be TRBD1 (6 bases). The CDR3 totals 14 residues. The germline V and J ends were trimmed by 1 base and 6 bases, with 10 bases remaining between them. Per germline, CDR1 MNHEY and CDR2 SMNVEV (reference sequence). CDR3 bases: TGTGCCAGCAGTTTATGGGGGGGCGCTCAGCCCCAGCATTTT. Translating gives CASSLWGGAQPQHF.

The genes are TRBV19 and TRBJ1-6; D remains ambiguous. V gave up 4 bases and J gave up 12 bases, with 19 bases separating them. CDR3 length: 15 residues. Germline CDR1 is LNHDA and CDR2 is SQIVND (reference sequence). The CDR3 DNA follows: TGTGCCAGTAGTAGGGGTTCGTCCTATAGCATACCCCTCCACTTT. This gives the protein CASSRGSSYSIPLHF. Combining the CDR3 with reference TRBV19 and TRBJ1-6 gives the whole variable domain DGGITQSPKYLFRKEGQNVTLSCEQNLNHDAMYWYRQDPGQGLRLIYYSQIVNDFQKGDIAEGYSVSREKKESFPLTVTSAQKNPTAFYLCASSRGSSYSIPLHFGNGTRLTVT.

The rearrangement links TRBV3-1 (or the pseudogene TRBV3-2) to TRBJ2-1; weak D call: TRBD2 (5 bases). This CDR3 has 14 amino acids. Germline loops: CDR1 LGHDT, CDR2 YNNKEL (reference sequence). V shed 3 bases and J shed 4 bases, with 10 bases lying between them. CDR3 protein: CASSHEGLYNEQFF. DNA for the CDR3: TGTGCCAGCAGCCACGAGGGATTATACAATGAGCAGTTCTTC.

This chain joins TRBV27 and TRBJ2-5, with D possibly TRBD2 on 5 matching bases. The CDR3 sequence is 16 residues long. V lost 6 bases, J lost 0 bases, and 17 bases lay in between. CDR1 and CDR2 from the germline V gene are MNHEY and SMNVEV (reference sequence). CDR3 residues: CASRNRLPGNQETQYF. As DNA, the CDR3 is TGTGCCAGCAGAAACCGCCTCCCCGGGAACCAAGAGACCCAGTACTTC.

The V gene is TRBV29-1, the J gene TRBJ2-2; D gene ambiguous. There are 13 residues in the CDR3. V lost 7 bases, J lost 5 bases, and 14 bases lay in between. CDR1 is SQVTM and CDR2 is ANQGSEA in the germline V gene. This CDR3 is CSAGDLKTGELFF. The CDR3 coding sequence is TGCAGCGCTGGGGATTTAAAGACCGGGGAGCTGTTTTTT.

The CDR3, as DNA: TGTGCCAGCAGCAAGAACGGGGTAGGGGCGAGCACAGATACGCAGTATTTT. Translating gives CASSKNGVGASTDTQYF. The V and J genes are TRBV21-1 and TRBJ2-3. TRBV21-1 is shown as a pseudogene. The CDR3 has 17 residues.

The chain is built from TRBV7-9 and TRBJ2-7; D is perhaps TRBD1 or TRBD2 (6 bases each). V dropped 4 bases and J dropped 4 bases, with 8 bases sitting between them. The V gene's germline CDR1 is SEHNR and CDR2 FQNEAQ (reference sequence). The CDR3 is made up of 12 amino acids. The CDR3 sequence: CASSSGAYEQYF. CDR3 nucleotides: TGTGCCAGCAGCTCGGGGGCGTACGAGCAGTACTTC.

The rearrangement joins TRBV15 to TRBJ2-7, with D perhaps matching TRBD2 (6 bases). The germline gives CDR1 LNHNV, CDR2 YYDKDF (reference sequence). V was clipped by 3 bases and J by 2 bases, with 20 bases between them. This CDR3 is built from 17 residues. The CDR3 nucleotides are TGTGCCACCAGCAGGTGGCCCGGGGGTAGCACGACCTACGAGCAGTACTTC. Its translation: CATSRWPGGSTTYEQYF.

The chain uses TRBV6-2 or TRBV6-3 and TRBJ2-4; TRBD1 agrees at 10 bases. CDR1 and CDR2 from the germline V gene are MNHEY and SVGEGT. With V trimmed by 5 bases and J by 0 bases, 13 bases remained unmatched. The CDR3 is made up of 19 amino acids. CDR3 DNA sequence: TGTGCCAGCAGTCCGCCCGGGACAGGGGCTGGACTAGCCAAAAACATTCAGTACTTC. This encodes CASSPPGTGAGLAKNIQYF.

This clone has just a few counts. The J gene is TRBJ2-7, the V gene TRBV11-3; D is undetermined. CDR1 SGHNT and CDR2 YENEEA come from the germline V gene. Trimming removed 1 base from V and 5 bases from J, with 6 bases in between. The CDR3 runs to 12 residues. CDR3 sequence (DNA): TGTGCCAGCAGCTTAGTACCCCACGAGCAGTACTTC. Protein product: CASSLVPHEQYF. The variable domain in full, with the rest retrieved from reference TRBV11-3 and TRBJ2-7, is EAGVVQSPRYKIIEKKQPVAFWCNPISGHNTLYWYLQNLGQGPELLIRYENEEAVDDSQLPKDRFSAERLKGVDSTLKIQPAELGDSAVYLCASSLVPHEQYFGPGTRLTVT.

The genes are TRBV7-2 and TRBJ2-1; 10 nucleotides align to TRBD2. The junction had 4 bases not matched to a gene; V was cut back by 1 base and J by 7 bases. CDR1 and CDR2 (germline): SGHTA, FQGNSA. The CDR3 length is 15 residues. This CDR3 reads CASSLGGSGRNEQFF. The CDR3 DNA sequence: TGTGCCAGCAGCTTAGGTGGTAGCGGGAGGAATGAGCAGTTCTTC.

There are a few counts of this clone. This chain joins TRBV4-3 and TRBJ1-3, with D uncertain. Trimming left V 1 base short and J 0 bases short, with 13 bases between. Germline CDR1 reads LGHNA; CDR2 reads YSLEER. CDR3 length: 17 amino acids. The CDR3 spells CASSQGNSGSSGNTIYF. The CDR3 coding sequence is TGCGCCAGCAGCCAAGGAAATTCCGGGTCCTCTGGAAACACCATATATTTT.

The chain combines TRBV9 with TRBJ2-5, with 12 bases identical to TRBD1. From germline, CDR1 is SGDLS and CDR2 YYNGEE. The trim removed 2 bases at V and 5 bases at J, leaving 4 bases unmatched. The CDR3 sequence is 15 residues long. CDR3 amino acids: CASSVGTGGFETQYF. The CDR3 nucleotides read TGTGCCAGCAGCGTCGGGACAGGGGGCTTTGAGACCCAGTACTTC.

The chain is built from TRBV5-1 and TRBJ2-3; D unresolved. With 3 bases removed from V and 0 bases from J, the gap between germline ends came to 8 bases. The CDR3 loop spans 14 amino acids. The germline CDR1 and CDR2 sequences are SGHRS and YFSETQ. This chain's CDR3 is CASSSASSTDTQYF. The CDR3 DNA reads as TGCGCCAGCAGCTCGGCGTCTAGCACAGATACGCAGTATTTT.

The gene calls are TRBV7-3 and TRBJ2-2; 9 nucleotides agree with TRBD2. The CDR3 length is 16 residues. V dropped 5 bases and J dropped 5; count of bases not matched to a gene: 9. Germline V gene lookup returns CDR1 SGHTA and CDR2 FQGTGA. The CDR3 reads CASSRRGAGGTGELFF. The CDR3 DNA reads TGTGCCAGCAGCCGCCGGGGGGCGGGAGGGACCGGGGAGCTGTTTTTT.